The T cell receptor beta chain described here comes from a study of T cell clones after liver transplantation. Study at large: A pre-transplant mixed lymphocyte reaction with TCRbeta sequencing defined graft-donor-reactive clones followed in post-transplant blood.

Points from the study as a whole: A larger donor-reactive than third-party decline suggested partial antigen-specific deletion. Circulating graft-donor-reactive CD4 TCRbeta sequences fell significantly post-transplant in most of the 8 subjects.

About this clone itself: Its target is not known.

Measured with immunoSEQ multiplex PCR; TCRdb has only the in-frame clones, and not every one. The data show tens of thousands of clones, roughly 82% seen once. CDR3 length: 14 amino acids. Trimming removed 4 bases from V and 0 bases from J, with 11 bases in between. Germline values: CDR1 SGHRS, CDR2 YFSETQ. This chain joins TRBV5-1 and TRBJ2-7; D uncertain. Sample: CD4+ T cells from blood, taken 45 to 46 months after liver transplant. The TCR originated in a human patient who received a liver transplant. Some T cells may be graft donor cells. The CDR3 bases are TGCGCCAGCAGCACGACTGTGACCTCCTACGAGCAGTACTTC. Translation: CASSTTVTSYEQYF.